This T cell receptor (beta chain) was captured by sequencing in a study of blood T cell repertoires in COVID-19. On the study more broadly: PBMCs, B-cell-depleted T cells, or T cells provided the cDNA or gDNA that made up the material.

Germline CDR1 reads SGHDT; CDR2 reads YYEEEE. The germline V and J ends were trimmed by 3 bases and 0 bases, with 10 bases remaining between them. CDR3 length: 15 amino acids. In the original workflow: From reference gene primer amplification, estimates of nucleated cell counts were derived. The table came from immunoSEQ multiplex PCR; TCRdb's copy has only in-frame clones and leaves some out. V and J calls plus clone size are reproduced from that table; the DNA served to infer D and trimming. The data show roughly 90,000 clones, with around 86% seen just once and about 17% held by the top ten. V is TRBV5-6 and J is TRBJ2-4; a weak D match, TRBD1 (5 bases). This sequence originates from a woman aged 80 or over with active or convalescent COVID-19. Sequenced material: peripheral blood. The CDR3 DNA is TGTGCCAGCAGCTCGACAGCTCAAGCCAAAAACATTCAGTACTTC. Translated: CASSSTAQAKNIQYF.